The 14 T cell receptor beta chains in this list originate from one sample, sequenced in a study of control samples from healthy donors and cancer patients. Generated by immunoSEQ multiplex PCR, the TCRdb table keeps only in-frame clones and is missing some. The data show roughly 69,000 clones, 80% to 90% seen once. The sequenced sample consisted of PBMCs. These receptor sequences come from a woman between 45 and 60 years old with head and neck cancer.

The chain couples TRBV21-1 to TRBJ1-4. TRBV21-1 is flagged as a pseudogene. The CDR3 consists of 15 residues. The CDR3 reads CASTPFGRMCGKLFF. The CDR3 DNA reads TGTGCCAGCACCCCCTTCGGGCGAATGTGTGGAAAACTGTTTTTT.

The J gene is TRBJ2-1, the V gene TRBV7-6, with TRBD2 as a possible D gene (5 bases). CDR3 length: 16 residues. V lost 0 bases to trimming and J lost 8 bases, with 17 bases between them. CDR1 is SGHVS and CDR2 is FNYEAQ in the germline V gene. The CDR3 nucleotides read TGTGCCAGCAGCTTAGCGGCGGGCCTCGTAGGAGATGAGCAGTTCTTC. Translating gives CASSLAAGLVGDEQFF.

This chain joins TRBV6-6 and TRBJ1-2; D gene uncertain. The germline V and J ends were trimmed by 4 bases and 4 bases, with 10 bases remaining between them. CDR3 length equals 13 residues. The germline gives CDR1 MNHNY, CDR2 SVGAGI (reference sequence). The CDR3 spells CASSSGPTYGYTF. The CDR3 DNA reads as TGTGCCAGCAGTTCGGGTCCTACCTATGGCTACACCTTC.

The chain employs TRBV5-1 and TRBJ2-5; D tentatively reads TRBD1 or TRBD2 (5 bases each). The CDR3 runs 11 residues. From germline, CDR1 is SGHRS and CDR2 YFSETQ. Trimming left V 3 bases short and J 5 bases short, with 5 bases between. CDR3 protein: CASSWGETQYF. In nucleotides, the CDR3 is TGCGCCAGCAGCTGGGGGGAGACCCAGTACTTC.

The chain uses TRBV24-1 and TRBJ1-1; the match to TRBD1 covers 9 bases. Looked up from germline, CDR1 is KGHDR and CDR2 is SFDVKD. V lost 6 bases and J lost 5; bases outside the gene matches: 9. There are 15 residues in the CDR3. CDR3 amino acids: CATSTSGQGQTEAFF. In DNA, the CDR3 is TGTGCCACCAGTACCTCGGGACAGGGTCAAACTGAAGCTTTCTTT.

This chain connects TRBV5-1 to TRBJ2-1; D assignment may be TRBD1 or TRBD2 (5 bases each). Germline CDR1 reads SGHRS; CDR2 reads YFSETQ. The CDR3 is made up of 16 amino acids. Trimming took off 0 bases at V and 5 bases at J, with 15 bases between the two ends. The CDR3 loop reads CASSLEGRQGNNEQFF. DNA for the CDR3: TGCGCCAGCAGCTTGGAGGGACGTCAAGGGAACAATGAGCAGTTCTTC.

The CDR3 here is CASSLGAGGSNYGYTF. The CDR3 DNA reads as TGCGCCAGCAGCTTGGGGGCAGGGGGCTCTAACTATGGCTACACCTTC. V gene TRBV5-1 combines with J gene TRBJ1-2; TRBD1 matches at 8 bases. Germline V gene lookup returns CDR1 SGHRS and CDR2 YFSETQ. Trimming at V came to 0 bases and at J to 0 bases, leaving 4 bases not matched to a gene. The CDR3 is made up of 16 amino acids.

This sequence joins TRBV28 and TRBJ2-7; the match to TRBD2 covers 7 bases. CDR1 MDHEN and CDR2 SYDVKM come from the germline V gene. V dropped 5 bases and J dropped 0; count of bases not matched to a gene: 1. The CDR3 length is 13 residues. The CDR3 nucleotides are TGTGCCAGCAGTACGGGGGGCTCCTACGAGCAGTACTTC. Protein sequence: CASSTGGSYEQYF.

The rearrangement joins TRBV5-5 to TRBJ2-1, with a tentative D call TRBD1 (6 bases). The CDR3 consists of 13 residues. The V gene's germline CDR1 is SGHKS and CDR2 YYEKEE (reference sequence). Between the trimmed V and J ends, which lost 0 bases and 7 bases, there was a span of 8 bases. The CDR3 spells CASSLARGNEQFF. In DNA form, the CDR3 reads TGTGCCAGCAGCTTGGCCAGGGGAAATGAGCAGTTCTTC.

The chain carries TRBV28 and TRBJ2-7; no firm D call. In germline, CDR1 is MDHEN, CDR2 SYDVKM. With 7 bases removed from V and 4 bases from J, the gap between germline ends came to 8 bases. CDR3 length: 11 amino acids. CDR3 bases: TGTGCCAGCATTGGTGTGTACGAGCAGTACTTC. Residues: CASIGVYEQYF. The full variable domain, its missing parts supplied by reference TRBV28 and TRBJ2-7, is DVKVTQSSRYLVKRTGEKVFLECVQDMDHENMFWYRQDPGLGLRLIYFSYDVKMKEKGDIPEGYSVSREKKERFSLILESASTNQTSMYLCASIGVYEQYFGPGTRLTVT.

The chain carries TRBV5-6 and TRBJ2-7; TRBD1 might be the D (6 bases). Germline assignment: CDR1 SGHDT and CDR2 YYEEEE. V was cut by 2 bases and J by 7 bases, with 16 bases left in between. The CDR3 contains 14 residues. The CDR3 nucleotides are TGTGCCAGCAGCTTAAAGACAGGTCGCCTGGAGCAGTACTTC. Residues: CASSLKTGRLEQYF. The full variable domain, in which reference TRBV5-6 and TRBJ2-7 provide the parts outside the CDR3, is DAGVTQSPTHLIKTRGQQVTLRCSPKSGHDTVSWYQQALGQGPQFIFQYYEEEERQRGNFPDRFSGHQFPNYSSELNVNALLLGDSALYLCASSLKTGRLEQYFGPGTRLTVT.

The V and J genes are TRBV3-1 (or the pseudogene TRBV3-2) and TRBJ2-3; 9 positions agree with TRBD2. In germline, CDR1 is LGHDT, CDR2 YNNKEL (reference sequence). The CDR3 has 15 amino acids. Germline trimming cut 3 bases from V and 3 bases from J; bases unmatched to any gene: 4. The DNA for the CDR3 is TGTGCCAGCAGCCATCCGGGACTAGCAACAGATACGCAGTATTTT. Its protein is CASSHPGLATDTQYF.

A few counts support this clone. V gene TRBV6-5 combines with J gene TRBJ1-6; possibly TRBD1 for D (6 bases). The CDR3 is made up of 15 amino acids. V lost 6 bases and J lost 3, with 12 bases in between. Per germline, CDR1 MNHEY and CDR2 SVGAGI. The CDR3 DNA reads as TGTGCCAGCAGGATGGACAGCCTCTATAATTCACCCCTCCACTTT. Its translation is CASRMDSLYNSPLHF.

This clone was recorded a few times. At one boundary the junction diverges from the germline segment, which might be a read error. The V and J genes are TRBV28 and TRBJ2-3, with 8 bases matching TRBD2. Germline V lookup: CDR1 MDHEN, CDR2 SYDVKM. CDR3 size: 13 residues. The CDR3 here is CASSSGGSSVRGF. The CDR3 DNA reads TGTGCCAGCAGTTCGGGGGGGAGTAGTGTGAGGGGCTTT.